What follows are 9 T cell receptor beta chains derived from one specimen sequenced in a study of T cells in Graves' hyperthyroidism and ophthalmopathy. Researchers amplified the TCR beta CDR3 regions from RNA transcripts. Using the HTBI primer set, a first-round RT-PCR was run on the TCR CDR3. TCRdb re-called the multiplex PCR reads through MiXCR, storing one row per CDR3 protein. The data contain 600,000 to 800,000 distinct CDR3 sequences, around a third of them seen just once; the ten biggest clones take up roughly 31%. The sequenced sample consisted of blood. The receptors were gathered from a woman aged 35 to 49 with Graves' hyperthyroidism.

J is TRBJ2-2 and V is TRBV6-1; D gene unclear. Germline V gives CDR1 MNHNS, CDR2 SASEGT. This CDR3 is built from 15 residues. Between the trimmed V and J ends, which lost 5 bases and 2 bases, there was a span of 12 bases. CDR3 amino acids: CASSSPGSNTGELFF. The CDR3 DNA reads TGTGCCAGCAGTTCCCCAGGCAGTAACACCGGGGAGCTGTTTTTT.

This clonotype was detected ten times or more. This chain connects TRBV4-3 to TRBJ1-2; D is unresolved. From germline, CDR1 is LGHNA and CDR2 YSLEER. The CDR3 runs 14 residues. V lost 0 bases to trimming and J lost 2 bases, with 7 bases between them. CDR3 sequence (DNA): TGCGCCAGCAGCCAAGATGTAGGGAACTATGGCTACACCTTC. Protein sequence: CASSQDVGNYGYTF.

The rearrangement uses TRBV12-3 or TRBV12-4 and TRBJ1-5, with 9 bases that match TRBD1. J gave up 7 bases and V 3 bases, and 4 bases lay outside the gene matches. CDR3 size: 14 residues. The CDR3 DNA reads TGTGCCAGCAGTTTCGACAGGGGGTCGCAGCCCCAGCATTTT. Translation gives CASSFDRGSQPQHF.

Only a few counts were recorded for this clonotype. This chain joins TRBV2 and TRBJ2-2; the match to TRBD2 covers 11 bases. The length of the CDR3 is 18 residues. Per the germline V gene, CDR1 is SNHLY and CDR2 is FYNNEI. Losses at the gene ends were 3 bases for V and 2 bases for J; bases not matched to a gene: 8. This CDR3 is CASSDITSGGLNTGELFF. As DNA, the CDR3 is TGTGCCAGCAGTGATATTACTAGCGGGGGCCTCAACACCGGGGAGCTGTTTTTT.

This clonotype was observed a few times. V usage is TRBV20-1 and J usage is TRBJ1-6, with D perhaps matching TRBD1 (5 bases). This CDR3 spans 18 amino acids. Deletions cut 7 bases from V and 0 bases from J, with 22 bases between. The germline CDR1 and CDR2 sequences are DFQATT and SNEGSKA (reference sequence). The CDR3 loop reads CSGSWVTGGSSYNSPLHF. The CDR3 region has the DNA TGCAGTGGGTCTTGGGTTACAGGCGGGAGCTCCTATAATTCACCCCTCCACTTT.

This clonotype was counted many times. An end of the junction differs from the germline gene, which may be a read error. The chain links TRBV10-3 to TRBJ2-7; TRBD2 agrees at 8 bases. The CDR3 has 11 residues. Germline V gene lookup returns CDR1 ENHRY and CDR2 SYGVKD. The CDR3 region is CAISDAGLVSF. The CDR3 DNA is TGTGCCATCAGTGATGCGGGACTAGTAAGCTTC.

V is TRBV4-1 and J is TRBJ2-7; D may match TRBD1 or TRBD2 (5 bases each). Trimming left V 3 bases short and J 0 bases short, with 9 bases between. The CDR3 contains 14 residues. Germline CDR1 and CDR2: MGHRA and YSYEKL. CDR3 residues: CASSQGESSYEQYF. The CDR3 nucleotides read TGCGCCAGCAGCCAGGGGGAAAGCTCCTACGAGCAGTACTTC.

This clonotype was counted at least ten times. The rearrangement joins TRBV20-1 to TRBJ1-5; 8 nucleotides match TRBD1. The CDR3 sequence is 14 residues long. Germline assignment: CDR1 DFQATT and CDR2 SNEGSKA (reference sequence). V shed 5 bases, J shed 1 base, and the junction held 4 bases outside the gene matches. CDR3 protein: CSAPQGASNQPQHF. The CDR3 coding sequence is TGCAGTGCTCCTCAGGGGGCGAGCAATCAGCCCCAGCATTTT.

V usage is TRBV7-8 and J usage is TRBJ1-5; D call uncertain. The CDR3 loop spans 15 amino acids. Germline loops: CDR1 SGHVS, CDR2 FQNEAQ. The V and J ends lost 4 bases and 7 bases respectively, with 17 bases between them. The CDR3 coding sequence is TGTGCCAGCAGCTCGACGACGGGAGGGAGGCAGCCCCAGCATTTT. Residues: CASSSTTGGRQPQHF.